This TCR beta chain was captured in a study of long-term antiretroviral therapy in people with HIV. Overall study findings and caveats: Diversity rose after ART but stayed below transplant donor controls.

Researchers ran immunoSEQ v3.0 at survey level. Per-sample TRB depth target: 40,000-50,000 T-cell genomes. Sequenced by immunoSEQ multiplex PCR; TCRdb stores in-frame clones only, minus some. The data contain roughly 34,000 clones, about 88% of them singletons. Worth noting for this clone: Its antigen is unknown.

V was cut by 1 base and J by 2 bases, with 13 bases left in between. Germline values: CDR1 SGHDT, CDR2 YYEEEE. The CDR3 consists of 15 residues. There were no participants with HIV treated outside the United States. Source: unsorted PBMCs, taken roughly 2.9 years before starting antiretroviral therapy. This clonotype was sampled from a woman aged 25 to 39 with HIV. The chain links TRBV5-6 to TRBJ2-7; possible D gene TRBD1, 5 bases. The CDR3 nucleotides read TGTGCCAGCAGCTTGATCTCAGGGTTTCCCTACGAGCAGTACTTC. Its protein product is CASSLISGFPYEQYF.